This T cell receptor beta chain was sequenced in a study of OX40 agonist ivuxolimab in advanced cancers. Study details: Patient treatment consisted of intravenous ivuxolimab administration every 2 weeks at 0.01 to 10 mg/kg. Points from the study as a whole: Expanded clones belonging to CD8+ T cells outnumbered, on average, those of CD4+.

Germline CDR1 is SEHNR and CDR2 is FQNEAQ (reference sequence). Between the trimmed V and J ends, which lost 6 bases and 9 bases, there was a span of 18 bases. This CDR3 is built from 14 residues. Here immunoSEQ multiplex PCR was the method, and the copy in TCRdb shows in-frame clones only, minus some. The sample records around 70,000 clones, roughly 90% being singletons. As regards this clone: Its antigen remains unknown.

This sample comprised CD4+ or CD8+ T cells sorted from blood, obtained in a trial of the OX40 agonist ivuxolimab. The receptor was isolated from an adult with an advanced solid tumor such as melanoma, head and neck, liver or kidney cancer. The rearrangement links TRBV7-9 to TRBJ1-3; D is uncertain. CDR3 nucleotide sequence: TGTGCCAGCAGTTACCCCGGTCACAGCGGCACCATATATTTT. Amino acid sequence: CASSYPGHSGTIYF.